This T cell receptor (beta chain) originates from a study of spatial heterogeneity in lung cancer. Trimming removed 8 bases from V and 6 bases from J; junction bases left unmatched: 8. Germline CDR1 reads SGHVS; CDR2 reads FQNEAQ. This CDR3 comprises 14 residues. TCRdb fed the 5' RACE reads into MiXCR, producing one record per CDR3 protein. The data contain approximately 3,100 distinct CDR3 sequences, about 31% of them singletons. This clonotype was recorded only once. This beta chain is a stray sequence in a library constructed for alpha chains; its clone size is not meaningful. The sample's time point: sample taken at primary tumor resection. Extraction of whole RNA from tumor, nontumor lung or frozen PBMC preceded unsorted sequencing. The donors were about 72 patients with non-small cell lung cancer that was early-stage and untreated.

The specimen was PBMCs, collected at surgery. This TCR was sampled from a female donor with early-stage non-small cell lung cancer. The chain employs TRBV7-8 and TRBJ2-3; 10 positions match TRBD2. The CDR3: CASEAGGPGDTQYF. The CDR3 nucleotides are TGTGCCAGCGAAGCGGGAGGGCCAGGGGATACGCAGTATTTT.